The clone carrying this T cell receptor beta chain has a single count. These data are taken from a study of control samples from healthy donors and cancer patients. The repertoire was sequenced with immunoSEQ multiplex PCR; TCRdb's copy has only in-frame clones and lacks some. This sample carries some 82,000 clones, approximately 87% of them seen once, and the ten largest clones take 20%. Sequencing input: blood. This receptor was obtained from a middle-aged man in good health.

Here the CDR3 DNA reads TGTGCCAGCAGTGAAATTTTTTGGGACAGGGCGGGTGGCTACACCTTC. This sequence encodes CASSEIFWDRAGGYTF. The genes are TRBV6-1 and TRBJ1-2; 9 bases are a match to TRBD1. Germline V gene lookup returns CDR1 MNHNS and CDR2 SASEGT. The CDR3 totals 16 residues. V lost 2 bases and J lost 7; bases outside the gene matches: 11.